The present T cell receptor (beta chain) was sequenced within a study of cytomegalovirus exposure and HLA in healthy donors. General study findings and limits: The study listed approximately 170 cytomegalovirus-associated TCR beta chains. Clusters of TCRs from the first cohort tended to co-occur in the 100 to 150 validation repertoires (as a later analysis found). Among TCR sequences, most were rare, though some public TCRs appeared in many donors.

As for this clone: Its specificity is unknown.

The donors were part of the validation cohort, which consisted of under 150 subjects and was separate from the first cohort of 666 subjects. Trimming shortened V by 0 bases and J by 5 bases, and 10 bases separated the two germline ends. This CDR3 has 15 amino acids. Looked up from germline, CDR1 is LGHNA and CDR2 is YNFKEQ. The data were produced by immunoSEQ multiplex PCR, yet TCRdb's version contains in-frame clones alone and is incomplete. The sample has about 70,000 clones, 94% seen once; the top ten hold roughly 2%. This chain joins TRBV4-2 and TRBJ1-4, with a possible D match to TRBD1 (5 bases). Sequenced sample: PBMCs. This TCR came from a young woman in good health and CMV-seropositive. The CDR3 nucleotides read TGTGCCAGCAGCCAAGAGGAGGGGAGAAATGAAAAACTGTTTTTT. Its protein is CASSQEEGRNEKLFF.